This T cell receptor (beta chain) was captured by sequencing in a study of breast tumors, draining lymph nodes, adjacent tissues. The study's findings and limits: That most tumor T cells come from lymph nodes remained unproven.

This clonotype was picked up many times. Its antigen is as yet unknown. Germline values: CDR1 MGHRA, CDR2 YSYEKL. The germline V and J ends were trimmed by 3 bases and 5 bases, with 14 bases remaining between them. CDR3 size: 14 residues. One entry per CDR3 protein results from TCRdb running MiXCR on the multiplex PCR reads. The table shows approximately 280,000 distinct CDR3 sequences, with 30% occurring only once. Breast cancer patients provided tissue from their axillary draining lymph nodes. This TCR was recovered from a female donor with breast cancer. Some clones in this sample may be carry-over from other donors' samples. The chain is built from TRBV4-1 and TRBJ2-7; D gene uncertain. Sequenced material: axillary lymph node tissue. CDR3 residues: CASSQVSGNNEQYF. The CDR3 region has the DNA TGCGCCAGCAGCCAGGTATCGGGTAATAACGAGCAGTACTTC.